Here is one T cell receptor beta chain with its context. No antigen is known for it. Only in-frame clones appear in the TCRdb table, and some are missing; sequencing was by immunoSEQ multiplex PCR. The sample records 150,000 to 180,000 clones, 87% being singletons. This entry belongs to a study of T cell responses to AZD1222 COVID-19 vaccine. Overall study results and limits: Spike-specific TCRs gained breadth and depth after people received two AZD1222 doses.

The material sequenced was peripheral blood, taken 28 days after the second AZD1222 dose. This clonotype was sampled from an adult who received the AZD1222 COVID-19 vaccine.

The CDR3 is CASSYTSGSVNNRDTQYF. The CDR3 nucleotides read TGTGCCAGCAGTTATACTAGCGGGAGTGTGAACAACAGAGATACGCAGTATTTT. V usage is TRBV6-2 or TRBV6-3 and J usage is TRBJ2-3, with 11 bases that match TRBD2. CDR1 is MNHEY and CDR2 is SVGEGT in the germline V gene. Trimming at V came to 3 bases and at J to 5 bases, leaving 13 bases not matched to a gene. The CDR3 loop spans 18 amino acids.